These T cell receptor beta chains were read from a single sample in a study of T cells after yellow fever vaccination. TCRdb re-derived calls from the 5' RACE reads in MiXCR, one entry per CDR3 protein. The sample lists 620,000 or so distinct CDR3 sequences, over 9% seen once, with approximately 15% in the top ten. Sample: PBMCs, taken on the day of the yellow fever booster vaccination. The receptors come from a man aged 25 to 40 who received the YFV17D yellow fever vaccine. The CDR3 runs from the conserved cysteine through the conserved F or W. A D gene is named only where the DNA matches it firmly. Expanded clones are given a class, and other clones once, few, many or no size at all.

d_call | j_call | clone_size | v_call | cdr3_aa | cdr3_nt
. | TRBJ2-2 | . | TRBV20-1 | CSARTSSKISNTGELFF | TGCAGTGCCAGGACCTCATCGAAGATCTCGAACACCGGGGAGCTGTTTTTT
. | TRBJ2-3 | . | TRBV6-5 | CASSYRTIDTQYF | TGTGCCAGCAGTTACCGCACTATAGATACGCAGTATTTT
TRBD1 | TRBJ2-1 | few | TRBV19 | CASSILPGTGSYNEQFF | TGTGCCAGTAGTATCCTCCCCGGGACAGGGTCCTACAATGAGCAGTTCTTC
. | TRBJ1-3 | . | TRBV5-5 | CASSFSLAHANSGNTIYF | TGTGCCAGCAGCTTCTCACTGGCACACGCTAACTCTGGAAACACCATATATTTT
TRBD2 | TRBJ2-1 | . | TRBV20-1 | CSARRSGGNEQFF | TGCAGTGCTAGAAGAAGCGGGGGCAATGAGCAGTTCTTC
. | TRBJ2-3 | few | TRBV6-9 | CASTPYRGWGTDTQYF | TGTGCCAGCACCCCGTACCGGGGGTGGGGCACAGATACGCAGTATTTT
TRBD1 | TRBJ2-1 | . | TRBV12-3/TRBV12-4 | CASSDTGGSYNEQFF | TGTGCCAGTTCCGACACAGGGGGCTCGTACAATGAGCAGTTCTTC
. | TRBJ2-5 | . | TRBV6-1 | CASSSLGPQETQYF | TGTGCCAGCAGTAGTTTAGGGCCACAAGAGACCCAGTACTTC
. | TRBJ1-1 | few | TRBV9 | CASSVVGWTEAFF | TGTGCCAGCAGCGTAGTGGGCTGGACAGAAGCTTTCTTT
. | TRBJ2-3 | . | TRBV24-1 | CATSDFRTDTQYF | TGTGCCACCAGTGATTTTAGGACAGATACGCAGTATTTT
TRBD1 | TRBJ2-5 | . | TRBV29-1 | CSVGGGPQETQYF | TGCAGCGTTGGAGGGGGCCCCCAAGAGACCCAGTACTTC
TRBD2 | TRBJ2-1 | few | TRBV9 | CASSVGGLAGDEQFF | TGTGCCAGCAGCGTAGGCGGACTAGCGGGAGATGAGCAGTTCTTC
. | TRBJ1-4 | few | TRBV12-3/TRBV12-4 | CASSLGGAGGEKLFF | TGTGCCAGCAGTTTGGGCGGCGCCGGGGGGGAAAAACTGTTTTTT
TRBD2 | TRBJ2-1 | . | TRBV20-1 | CSASVLANNEQFF | TGCAGTGCTAGTGTACTAGCGAACAATGAGCAGTTCTTC
. | TRBJ2-3 | many | TRBV18 | CASSPPGGPGDTQYF | TGTGCCAGCTCACCACCGGGAGGCCCGGGGGATACGCAGTATTTT
TRBD2 | TRBJ2-7 | many | TRBV7-9 | CASSLGAGGMGEQYF | TGTGCCAGCAGCTTGGGAGCGGGAGGAATGGGCGAGCAGTACTTC
TRBD2 | TRBJ2-1 | many | TRBV7-2 | CASSPTGTSGINEQFF | TGTGCCAGCAGCCCTACCGGGACTAGCGGGATCAATGAGCAGTTCTTC
. | TRBJ2-2 | few | TRBV6-2/TRBV6-3 | CASSSPTRGTGELFF | TGTGCCAGCAGTTCCCCTACTAGGGGCACCGGGGAGCTGTTTTTT
. | TRBJ2-7 | . | TRBV7-6 | CASSSGWGEQYF | TGTGCCAGCAGCTCCGGTTGGGGCGAGCAGTACTTC
TRBD1 | TRBJ2-7 | . | TRBV19 | CASSIRDSYEQYF | TGTGCCAGTAGTATTCGGGACAGTTACGAGCAGTACTTC
TRBD1 | TRBJ1-4 | . | TRBV5-1 | CASSLAGQGAQKLFF | TGCGCCAGCAGCTTGGCGGGACAGGGCGCTCAAAAACTGTTTTTT
. | TRBJ2-6 | . | TRBV12-3/TRBV12-4 | CASCVQGISGANVLTF | TGTGCCAGCTGTGTACAGGGAATCTCTGGGGCCAACGTCCTGACTTTC
TRBD1 | TRBJ1-2 | . | TRBV4-1 | CASSRQGTIYGYTF | TGCGCCAGCAGCCGACAGGGGACCATTTATGGCTACACCTTC
. | TRBJ2-1 | . | TRBV27 | CATGPLSSNEQFF | TGTGCCACCGGACCCCTATCAAGTAATGAGCAGTTCTTC
. | TRBJ2-3 | . | TRBV6-1 | CASRRGLDTQYF | TGTGCCAGCAGGAGAGGGTTGGATACGCAGTATTTT
TRBD2 | TRBJ2-7 | many | TRBV20-1 | CSARDGGRAEQYF | TGCAGTGCTAGAGATGGCGGGAGGGCCGAGCAGTACTTC
. | TRBJ2-3 | few | TRBV9 | CASTPGGYTDTQYF | TGTGCCAGCACACCGGGGGGCTACACAGATACGCAGTATTTT
TRBD1 | TRBJ2-3 | few | TRBV11-2 | CASSPRGTLQTSSTDTQYF | TGTGCCAGCAGCCCCAGGGGGACACTTCAAACGTCGAGCACAGATACGCAGTATTTT
. | TRBJ2-2 | . | TRBV5-1 | CASSHWTANLVTPGELFF | TGCGCCAGCAGCCACTGGACAGCTAATCTGGTCACGCCCGGGGAGCTGTTTTTT
TRBD2 | TRBJ2-1 | many | TRBV5-1 | CASSPGGTSDYNEQFF | TGCGCCAGCAGCCCGGGGGGGACTAGCGATTACAATGAGCAGTTCTTC
TRBD1 | TRBJ2-7 | few | TRBV25-1 | CASSEDRGSYEQYF | TGTGCCAGCAGTGAGGACAGGGGAAGTTACGAGCAGTACTTC
TRBD1 | TRBJ1-6 | . | TRBV7-2 | CASSVPPGQQNSPLHF | TGTGCCAGCAGCGTGCCCCCGGGACAGCAGAATTCACCCCTCCACTTT
TRBD1 | TRBJ2-1 | many | TRBV2 | CASTPTGTGLNEQFF | TGTGCCAGCACTCCCACCGGGACAGGGCTCAATGAGCAGTTCTTC
. | TRBJ1-2 | . | TRBV5-4 | CASSLEQVGNYGYTF | TGTGCCAGCAGCTTGGAACAGGTGGGAAACTATGGCTACACCTTC
. | TRBJ1-5 | few | TRBV19 | CASSMSGGGNQPQHF | TGTGCCAGTAGTATGAGTGGCGGGGGGAATCAGCCCCAGCATTTT
. | TRBJ1-1 | few | TRBV6-2/TRBV6-3 | CASRLGLGTEAFF | TGTGCCAGCAGATTAGGGTTGGGCACTGAAGCTTTCTTT
. | TRBJ1-2 | few | TRBV30 | CAWRGRDGYGYTF | TGTGCCTGGAGGGGGCGGGACGGCTATGGCTACACCTTC
. | TRBJ2-1 | few | TRBV6-5 | CASSYPIRGRTTCNEQFF | TGTGCCAGCAGTTACCCAATCAGGGGAAGGACTACGTGCAATGAGCAGTTCTTC
TRBD2 | TRBJ2-1 | many | TRBV30 | CAWRGTSGLISYNEQFF | TGTGCCTGGAGGGGGACTAGCGGGTTAATATCCTACAATGAGCAGTTCTTC
TRBD1 | TRBJ2-7 | few | TRBV11-2 | CASTGQGARAYEQYF | TGTGCCAGCACCGGACAGGGGGCCAGGGCCTACGAGCAGTACTTC
TRBD2 | TRBJ2-7 | many | TRBV20-1 | CSAANLAGVNYEQYF | TGCAGTGCAGCCAACCTAGCGGGAGTAAACTACGAGCAGTACTTC
TRBD2 | TRBJ2-1 | few | TRBV9 | CASSVQAGGQGEQFF | TGTGCCAGCAGCGTTCAAGCGGGAGGGCAAGGAGAGCAGTTCTTC
. | TRBJ2-3 | . | TRBV4-3 | CASSQRPQDTQYF | TGCGCCAGCAGCCAAAGACCCCAAGATACGCAGTATTTT
TRBD2 | TRBJ2-1 | few | TRBV6-2/TRBV6-3 | CASSRTSGRGNEQFF | TGTGCCAGCAGTCGGACTAGCGGGAGAGGCAATGAGCAGTTCTTC